This T cell receptor (beta chain) derives from a study of response to subunit inactivated influenza vaccine. As concerns this clonotype: As yet, its antigen is unknown.

Regarding the study as a whole: It was the authors' suggestion that each seasonal influenza vaccination recruits few new T cells.

MiXCR, applied by TCRdb to the RT-PCR reads, yields one record per CDR3 protein. The sample contains more than 150,000 distinct CDR3 sequences, approximately 8.7% of which appear only once. Per the germline V gene, CDR1 is SGHRS and CDR2 is YFSETQ. The V end was cut by 0 bases, the J end by 6 bases, with 12 bases between. This CDR3 comprises 14 residues. The clonotype was recovered from a man aged 50-59 years who received an inactivated influenza vaccine. The chain couples TRBV5-1 to TRBJ1-2; D ambiguous. This material consisted of non-naive T cells sorted from PBMCs, taken on the day of vaccination. CDR3 nucleotides: TGCGCCAGCAGCTTGGGATCCGGGAGCCATGGCTACACCTTC. Its translation is CASSLGSGSHGYTF.